This T cell receptor (beta chain) was sequenced for a study of T cells expressing NK-cell markers. The CDR3 is 13 amino acids. Germline-derived CDR1 and CDR2 are MRHNA and SNTAGT. Following a re-call of the 5' RACE reads, TCRdb has one entry per CDR3 protein and lacks DNA. The table gives a few hundred thousand distinct CDR3 sequences; the top ten clones make up around 1.4% of it. The sequenced material came from blood T cells: a sorted CD56 or NKG2C T cell subset, CD4+ or CD8+ T cells, or bulk PBMC T cells (not recorded which). The sequence came from a woman in her fifties or sixties in good health. This sequence joins TRBV6-4 and TRBJ2-1. The CDR3: CASSDSRVSTQFF.